The clone carrying this TCR beta chain was counted a single time. The data derive from a study of blood T cell repertoires in COVID-19. For the study at large: Some COVID-19 samples were acute and others convalescent; all came from the United States, Italy and Spain. PBMCs, B-cell-depleted T cells, or T cells were the source of the cDNA or gDNA that made up the material.

With 0 bases removed from V and 3 bases from J, the gap between germline ends came to 12 bases. The CDR3 runs 15 residues. Germline V gives CDR1 SGDLS, CDR2 YYNGEE. In the original processing: Nucleated cell number was recorded as an estimate derived from reference gene primer amplification. The protocol was immunoSEQ multiplex PCR, while the TCRdb copy is restricted to in-frame clones and leaves out a portion. V, J and clone size are taken as reported in that table, and D and trimming were inferred from the DNA itself. The profile shows 90,000 to 100,000 clones, roughly 90% of them singletons. The chain recombines TRBV9 with TRBJ1-1, with D possibly matching TRBD1 (6 bases). The sequenced sample consisted of peripheral blood. The TCR originated in a man at least 80 years old with acute or convalescent COVID-19. The chain's CDR3 is CASSVDGGKDTEAFF. CDR3 DNA: TGTGCCAGCAGCGTAGATGGGGGCAAGGACACTGAAGCTTTCTTT.